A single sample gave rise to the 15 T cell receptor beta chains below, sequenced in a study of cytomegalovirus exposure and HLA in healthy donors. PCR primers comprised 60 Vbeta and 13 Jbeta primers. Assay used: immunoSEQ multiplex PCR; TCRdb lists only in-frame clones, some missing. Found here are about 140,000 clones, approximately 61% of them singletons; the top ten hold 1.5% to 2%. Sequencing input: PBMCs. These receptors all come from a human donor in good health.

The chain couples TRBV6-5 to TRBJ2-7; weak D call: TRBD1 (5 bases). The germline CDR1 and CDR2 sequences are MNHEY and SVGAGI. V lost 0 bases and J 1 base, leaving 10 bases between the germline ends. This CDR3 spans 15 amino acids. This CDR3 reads CASSYSSQGSYEQYF. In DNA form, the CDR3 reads TGTGCCAGCAGTTACTCGTCGCAGGGATCCTACGAGCAGTACTTC.

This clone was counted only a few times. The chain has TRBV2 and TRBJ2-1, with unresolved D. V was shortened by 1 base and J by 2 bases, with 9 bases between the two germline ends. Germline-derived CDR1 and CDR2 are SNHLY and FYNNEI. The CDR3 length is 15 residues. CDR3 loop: CASSEVSGTYNEQFF. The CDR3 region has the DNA TGTGCCAGCAGTGAAGTCTCAGGAACCTACAATGAGCAGTTCTTC.

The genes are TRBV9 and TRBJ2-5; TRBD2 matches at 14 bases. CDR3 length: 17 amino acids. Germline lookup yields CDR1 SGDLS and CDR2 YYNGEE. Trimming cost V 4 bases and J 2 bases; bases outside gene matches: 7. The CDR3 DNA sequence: TGTGCCAGCAGCCCATCCAGACTAGCGGGAGGGCAAGAGACCCAGTACTTC. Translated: CASSPSRLAGGQETQYF.

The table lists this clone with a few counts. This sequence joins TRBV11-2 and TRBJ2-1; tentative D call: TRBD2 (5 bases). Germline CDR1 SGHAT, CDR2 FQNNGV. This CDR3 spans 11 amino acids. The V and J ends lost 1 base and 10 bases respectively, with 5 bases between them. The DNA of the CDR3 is TGTGCCAGCAGCTTAGGGAGGGAGCAGTTCTTC. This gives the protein CASSLGREQFF.

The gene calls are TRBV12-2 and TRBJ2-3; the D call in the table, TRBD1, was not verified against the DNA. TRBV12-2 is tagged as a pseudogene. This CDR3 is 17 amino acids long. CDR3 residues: CASRLVPTGLGTDTQYF. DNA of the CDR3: TGTGCAAGTCGCTTAGTACCCACAGGGCTTGGCACAGATACGCAGTATTTT.

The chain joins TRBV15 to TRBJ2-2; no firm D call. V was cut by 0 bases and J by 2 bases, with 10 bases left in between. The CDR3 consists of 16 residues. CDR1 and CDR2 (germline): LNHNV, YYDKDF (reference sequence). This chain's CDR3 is CATSRDFPGNTGELFF. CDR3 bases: TGTGCCACCAGCAGAGATTTCCCAGGAAACACCGGGGAGCTGTTTTTT.

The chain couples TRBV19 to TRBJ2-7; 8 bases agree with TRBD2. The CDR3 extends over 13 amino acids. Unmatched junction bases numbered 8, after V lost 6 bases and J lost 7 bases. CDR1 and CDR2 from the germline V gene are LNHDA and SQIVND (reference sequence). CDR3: CASSTSGRGEQYF. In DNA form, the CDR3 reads TGTGCCAGTAGCACTAGCGGACGGGGGGAGCAGTACTTC.

DNA of the CDR3: TGTGCCAGCAGCCTAGGGACTAGCGGCGATGAGCAGTTCTTC. Its protein is CASSLGTSGDEQFF. V and J are TRBV5-6 and TRBJ2-1, with 11 nucleotides matching TRBD2. In germline, CDR1 is SGHDT, CDR2 YYEEEE. The CDR3 runs to 14 residues. V dropped 4 bases and J dropped 8; count of bases not matched to a gene: 5.

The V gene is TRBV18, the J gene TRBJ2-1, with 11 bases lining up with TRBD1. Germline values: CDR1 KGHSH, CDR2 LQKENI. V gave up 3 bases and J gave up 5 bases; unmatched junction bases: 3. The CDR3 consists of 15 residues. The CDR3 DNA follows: TGTGCCAGCTCACCTGGGGACAGGGGGGACAATGAGCAGTTCTTC. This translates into CASSPGDRGDNEQFF. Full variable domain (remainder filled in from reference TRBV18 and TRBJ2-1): NAGVMQNPRHLVRRRGQEARLRCSPMKGHSHVYWYRQLPEEGLKFMVYLQKENIIDESGMPKERFSAEFPKEGPSILRIQQVVRGDSAAYFCASSPGDRGDNEQFFGPGTRLTVL.

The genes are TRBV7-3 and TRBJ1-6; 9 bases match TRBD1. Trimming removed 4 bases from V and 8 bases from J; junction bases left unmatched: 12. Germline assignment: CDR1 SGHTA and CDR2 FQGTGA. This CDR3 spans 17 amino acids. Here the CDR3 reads CASSSQPPGTGHSPLHF. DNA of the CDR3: TGTGCCAGCAGCTCACAACCCCCCGGGACAGGGCATTCACCCCTCCACTTT.

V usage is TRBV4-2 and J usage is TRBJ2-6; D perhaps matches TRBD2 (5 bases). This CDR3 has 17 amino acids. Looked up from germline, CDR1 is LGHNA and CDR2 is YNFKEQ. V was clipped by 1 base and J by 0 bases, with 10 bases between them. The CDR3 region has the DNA TGTGCCAGCAGCCAAGGTTACGGGAACTCTGGGGCCAACGTCCTGACTTTC. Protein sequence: CASSQGYGNSGANVLTF.

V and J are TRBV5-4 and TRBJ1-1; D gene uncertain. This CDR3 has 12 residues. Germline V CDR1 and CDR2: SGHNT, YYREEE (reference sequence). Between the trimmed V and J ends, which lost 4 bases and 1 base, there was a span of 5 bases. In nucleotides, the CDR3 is TGTGCCAGCAGCCCCCAGAACACTGAAGCTTTCTTT. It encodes CASSPQNTEAFF.

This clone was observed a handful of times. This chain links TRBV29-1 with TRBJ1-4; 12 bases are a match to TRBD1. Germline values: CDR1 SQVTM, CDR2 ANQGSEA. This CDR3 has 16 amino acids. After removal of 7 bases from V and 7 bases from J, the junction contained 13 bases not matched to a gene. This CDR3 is CSATGQGAPYGEKLFF. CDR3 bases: TGCAGCGCTACGGGACAGGGGGCCCCTTACGGTGAAAAACTGTTTTTT.

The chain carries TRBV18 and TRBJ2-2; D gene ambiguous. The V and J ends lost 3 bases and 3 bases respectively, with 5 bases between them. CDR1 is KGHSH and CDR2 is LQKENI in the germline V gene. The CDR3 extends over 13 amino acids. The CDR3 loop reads CASSPLDTGELFF. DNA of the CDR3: TGTGCCAGCTCACCTCTCGACACCGGGGAGCTGTTTTTT.

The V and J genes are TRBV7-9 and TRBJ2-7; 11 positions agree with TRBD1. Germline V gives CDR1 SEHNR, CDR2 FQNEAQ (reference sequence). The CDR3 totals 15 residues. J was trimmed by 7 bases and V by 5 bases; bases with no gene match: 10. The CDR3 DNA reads TGTGCCAGCAGCCCCCCGGGACAGGGGGGAGGGGAGCAGTACTTC. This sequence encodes CASSPPGQGGGEQYF.